Listed below are T cell receptor beta chains from one sample, sequenced in a study of neurological immune-mediated disorders. One entry per CDR3 protein results from TCRdb running MiXCR on the 5' RACE reads. The sample records more than 75,000 distinct CDR3 sequences, about 9.3% being singletons. What was sequenced was PBMCs. These receptors originate from a middle-aged man in good health. Both conserved end residues are part of each CDR3. D genes are given only for firm matches. Size values are once, few and many counts, or a class for expanded clones, and some rows have none.

TRBJ1-1	many	NA	TRBV27	TGTGCCAGCAGGTCCCCCCTTAGAACAGGGCCTGCAGCTTTCTTT	CASRSPLRTGPAAFF
TRBJ2-4	many	NA	TRBV7-9	TGTGCCAGCAGCTTAGATGCGGCCAAAAACATTCAGTACTTC	CASSLDAAKNIQYF
TRBJ2-5	few	NA	TRBV5-8	TGTGCCAGCAGCTTGGTTGTAGGGCGTCCCTTAGCGACCCAGTACTTC	CASSLVVGRPLATQYF
TRBJ2-6	NA	NA	TRBV11-2	TGTGCCAGCAGCCCGACCTCTGGGGCCAACGTCCTGACTTTC	CASSPTSGANVLTF
TRBJ2-1	few	NA	TRBV5-6	TGTGCCAGCAGCCCGACCGGGACCACCTACAATGAGCAGTTCTTC	CASSPTGTTYNEQFF
TRBJ2-2	many	NA	TRBV20-1	TGCAGTGCGAGCCGGCCGGAGACCGGGGAGCTGTTTTTT	CSASRPETGELFF
TRBJ2-3	many	NA	TRBV5-1	TGCGCCAGCAGCTTGGCCTCTGCGGCCGATACGCAGTATTTT	CASSLASAADTQYF
TRBJ1-2	many	NA	TRBV27	TGTGCCAGCAGGGCAGGGGTGGATAACGGCTACACCTTC	CASRAGVDNGYTF
TRBJ2-6	many	NA	TRBV29-1	TGCAGCGTTGTCGGACGGCCCGGGGCCAACGTCCTGACTTTC	CSVVGRPGANVLTF
TRBJ2-1	many	NA	TRBV20-1	TGCAGTGCTAGCCGCCAGGGGTACTACAATGAGCAGTTCTTC	CSASRQGYYNEQFF
TRBJ1-2	many	TRBD1	TRBV7-9	TGTGCCAGCGGACAAGACAGGGGGCGAGTGGACTATGGCTACACCTTC	CASGQDRGRVDYGYTF
TRBJ1-1	many	NA	TRBV20-1	TGCAGTGCTAACCCACAGGGTCCTGAAGCTTTCTTT	CSANPQGPEAFF
TRBJ2-1	many	NA	TRBV20-1	TGCAGTGCTAGAAAATCGGGACGCCCTTTAGATGAGCAGTTCTTC	CSARKSGRPLDEQFF
TRBJ2-2	many	TRBD2	TRBV29-1	TGCAGCGTTGACACTAGCGGGTTCGCGAACACCGGGGAGCTGTTTTTT	CSVDTSGFANTGELFF
TRBJ1-5	many	NA	TRBV19	TGTGCCAGTAGTATGAATACAGTTAGCAATCAGCCCCAGCATTTT	CASSMNTVSNQPQHF
TRBJ2-1	many	TRBD2	TRBV5-6	TGTGCCAGCAGCGGGGGCGGGACTAGTTTTAGTGAGCAGTTCTTC	CASSGGGTSFSEQFF
TRBJ2-1	many	TRBD2	TRBV27	TGTGCCAGCAGCCGACTAGCGAATGAGCAGTTCTTC	CASSRLANEQFF
TRBJ2-7	few	TRBD2	TRBV5-1	TGCGCCAGCAGCTTGCTGGCAGCGGGAGGGCCCGACTCTGGTATTAGTTTCTACGAGCAGTACTTC	CASSLLAAGGPDSGISFYEQYF
TRBJ1-2	many	NA	TRBV27	TGTGCCAGCAGCCCCAGGAGTAATAACTATGGCTACACCTTC	CASSPRSNNYGYTF
TRBJ1-5	many	NA	TRBV6-6	TGTGCCAGCAGTAACATCAAAGGGGCTAGGGATCAGCCCCAGCATTTT	CASSNIKGARDQPQHF
TRBJ1-1	many	TRBD1	TRBV5-1	TGCGCCAGCAGCAAGGACAGGTTTGCGGTGACTGAAGCTTTCTTT	CASSKDRFAVTEAFF
TRBJ2-5	many	TRBD2	TRBV11-2	TGTGCCAGCAGCACCTCACTAGCGGGGGTACAAGAGACCCAGTACTTC	CASSTSLAGVQETQYF
TRBJ2-2	many	TRBD1	TRBV5-5	TGTGCCAGCAGCTTGGGACAGGGCCCCCACACCGGGGAGCTGTTTTTT	CASSLGQGPHTGELFF
TRBJ2-1	NA	TRBD2	TRBV5-1	TGCGCCAGCAGCACACTAGCGGGGGAATACAATGAGCAGTTCTTC	CASSTLAGEYNEQFF
TRBJ1-2	many	NA	TRBV3-1	TGTGCCAGCAGCCAAAGAGCCCACTATGGCTACACCTTC	CASSQRAHYGYTF
TRBJ1-2	many	NA	TRBV4-1	TGCGCCAGCAGCCAAGAAGGCGGCAGAGGGGATGGCTACACCTTC	CASSQEGGRGDGYTF
TRBJ2-1	many	NA	TRBV6-5	TGTGCCAGCAGGCCTGGGCTATCCAATGAGCAGTTCTTC	CASRPGLSNEQFF
TRBJ2-1	many	TRBD2	TRBV20-1	TGCAGTGCTCACCGGGCGGGGGGCAATGAGCAGTTCTTC	CSAHRAGGNEQFF
TRBJ1-1	many	NA	TRBV6-6	TGTGCCAGCAGATGGCTGGGGGGGGGCGATCTGAACACTGAAGCTTTCTTT	CASRWLGGGDLNTEAFF
TRBJ2-7	many	NA	TRBV5-1	TGCGCCAGCAGCTTGGTTGGGCAGGGTACCTACGAGCAGTACTTC	CASSLVGQGTYEQYF
TRBJ2-1	many	NA	TRBV27	TGTGCCAGCAGCTGGACACTGAGCTCCTACAATGAGCAGTTCTTC	CASSWTLSSYNEQFF
TRBJ1-4	many	TRBD1	TRBV29-1	TGCAGCGTTCAAACCGGGACAGGGGGTGAAAAACTGTTTTTT	CSVQTGTGGEKLFF
TRBJ2-7	NA	NA	TRBV20-1	TGCAGTGCTAGAGTGGGCTCAGAGCAGTACTTC	CSARVGSEQYF
TRBJ2-7	many	NA	TRBV7-2	TGTGCCAGCAGCTTAGCACAGGGCTACGAGCAGTACTTC	CASSLAQGYEQYF
TRBJ2-2	few	TRBD2	TRBV5-1	TGCGCCAGCAGCTTGCAAGAAGCGGGGATCACCGGGGAGCTGTTTTTT	CASSLQEAGITGELFF
TRBJ2-1	many	TRBD2	TRBV5-1	TGCGCCAGCAGCTTGGATATCCTAGCGGGCCCTGGGCAGTTCTTC	CASSLDILAGPGQFF
TRBJ2-3	many	NA	TRBV6-5	TGTGCCAGCAGTTACCCGGGTGGGGGGAGGACGCAGTATTTT	CASSYPGGGRTQYF
TRBJ2-1	many	NA	TRBV5-1	TGCGCCAGCAGCTTACAGGGGACTGGAATATATGAGCAGTTCTTC	CASSLQGTGIYEQFF
TRBJ2-7	many	NA	TRBV5-1	TGCGCCAGCAGCAATACCTACGAGCAGTACTTC	CASSNTYEQYF
TRBJ1-5	many	NA	TRBV28	TGTGCCAGCAAAATCGGGGGCTATAGCAATCAGCCCCAGCATTTT	CASKIGGYSNQPQHF
TRBJ2-1	many	NA	TRBV12-3/TRBV12-4	TGTGCCATCGCGCGGGGTCCATTAACCTACAATGAGCAGTTCTTC	CAIARGPLTYNEQFF
TRBJ2-7	few	NA	TRBV7-9	TGTGCCAGCAGCTTATACGGGGGACAGCCTCCCGAATTCAGGGGAGAAGAGCAGTACTTC	CASSLYGGQPPEFRGEEQYF
TRBJ2-2	many	NA	TRBV5-5	TGTGCCAGCAGCTGGGTGGTAGGGGACACCGGGGAGCTGTTTTTT	CASSWVVGDTGELFF
TRBJ2-1	many	TRBD2	TRBV29-1	TGCAGCGTTGAGGCTAGCGGGAGGAATGAGCAGTTCTTC	CSVEASGRNEQFF
TRBJ1-3	many	NA	TRBV20-1	TGCAGTGCTTCGATGGGGGCCTCTGGAAACACCATATATTTT	CSASMGASGNTIYF
TRBJ2-1	many	TRBD2	TRBV5-1	TGCGCCAGCAGCACGGAAGCCGGGACTAGCGGGAGGAATGAGCAGTTCTTC	CASSTEAGTSGRNEQFF
TRBJ2-7	many	TRBD1	TRBV5-1	TGCGCCAGCAGCTTTACGACAGGGGAAAGGAACGAGCAGTACTTC	CASSFTTGERNEQYF
TRBJ1-2	many	TRBD1	TRBV6-5	TGTGCCAGCAGTTACTCGACAGGGAATGGCTACACCTTC	CASSYSTGNGYTF
TRBJ2-1	many	NA	TRBV7-9	TGTGCCAGCAGCCCTGGCAGGGAGCAGTTCTTC	CASSPGREQFF
TRBJ2-6	many	NA	TRBV5-1	TGCGCCAGCAGCCTGGAGAGCTCTGGGGCCAACGTCCTGACTTTC	CASSLESSGANVLTF